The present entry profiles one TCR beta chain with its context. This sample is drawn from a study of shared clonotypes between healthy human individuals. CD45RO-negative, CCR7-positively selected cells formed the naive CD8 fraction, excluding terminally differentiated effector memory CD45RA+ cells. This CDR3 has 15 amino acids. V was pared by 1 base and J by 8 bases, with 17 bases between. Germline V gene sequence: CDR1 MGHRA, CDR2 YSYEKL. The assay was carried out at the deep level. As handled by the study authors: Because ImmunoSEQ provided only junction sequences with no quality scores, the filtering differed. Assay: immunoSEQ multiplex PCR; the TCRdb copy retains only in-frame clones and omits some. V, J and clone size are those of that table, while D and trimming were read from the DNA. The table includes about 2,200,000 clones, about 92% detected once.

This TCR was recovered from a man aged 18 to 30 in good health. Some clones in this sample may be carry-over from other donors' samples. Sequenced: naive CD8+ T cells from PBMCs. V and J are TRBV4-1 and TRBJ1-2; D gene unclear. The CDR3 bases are TGCGCCAGCAGCCAAGTCCGGATGCCTGTTGAGGGCTACACCTTC. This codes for CASSQVRMPVEGYTF.